The 5 T cell receptor beta chains below come from one sample, sequenced in a study of blood T cell repertoires in COVID-19. Sequencing was performed with immunoSEQ multiplex PCR; in TCRdb, only in-frame clones are kept and a portion is missing. The sample shows a few hundred thousand clones, around four fifths of them seen only once. Sequencing was performed on PBMCs or T cells enriched from blood (not recorded which). All receptors derive from a woman aged 45-65 years who had recovered from COVID-19.

With regard to this clone: Other nucleotide sequences from this sample produce the same CDR3. The genes are TRBV18 and TRBJ1-1, with D possibly matching TRBD1 (5 bases). Deletions cut 3 bases from V and 1 base from J, with 9 bases between. Germline V gene data show CDR1 as KGHSH and CDR2 as LQKENI. The CDR3 sequence is 14 residues long. In nucleotides, the CDR3 is TGTGCCAGCTCACCCGGGACTGAGAACACTGAAGCTTTCTTT. It is translated as CASSPGTENTEAFF.

The chain carries TRBV20-1 and TRBJ2-5; 10 bases agree with TRBD2. The CDR3 totals 16 residues. Germline CDR1 DFQATT, CDR2 SNEGSKA (reference sequence). Germline trimming cut 3 bases from V and 7 bases from J; bases unmatched to any gene: 14. The CDR3 here is CSASPLSGRIGGTQYF. CDR3 bases: TGCAGTGCTAGTCCGCTTAGCGGGAGGATCGGGGGGACCCAGTACTTC.

The rearrangement uses TRBV7-3 and TRBJ2-3; TRBD2 matches at 8 bases. V gave up 0 bases and J gave up 0 bases; unmatched junction bases: 2. The CDR3 is 16 amino acids. The germline CDR1 and CDR2 sequences are SGHTA and FQGTGA. Written as DNA, the CDR3 is TGTGCCAGCAGCTTAACGAGCGGGAGTAGCACAGATACGCAGTATTTT. It translates to CASSLTSGSSTDTQYF.

A remark on this clone: This specimen includes other DNA sequences encoding the same CDR3. This chain uses TRBV5-1 with TRBJ1-5; tentatively, D is TRBD1 (5 bases). CDR3 length equals 15 residues. Trimming took 0 bases from V and 0 from J, leaving 7 bases between them. Germline-derived CDR1 and CDR2 are SGHRS and YFSETQ. DNA for the CDR3: TGCGCCAGCAGCTTGGGGGGCTATAGCAATCAGCCCCAGCATTTT. Residues: CASSLGGYSNQPQHF.

The chain is built from TRBV6-6 and TRBJ2-7, with TRBD1 matching over 7 bases. This CDR3 comprises 14 residues. CDR1 MNHNY and CDR2 SVGAGI come from the germline V gene (reference sequence). V was clipped by 5 bases and J by 7 bases; unmatched bases: 11. CDR3 nucleotide sequence: TGTGCCAGCAGTATTGACAGGGACCGGGGAGAGCAGTACTTC. The encoded protein is CASSIDRDRGEQYF.